Here is one TCR beta chain with its context. The assay was immunoSEQ multiplex PCR, and TCRdb's table has in-frame clones only and misses some. The top ten hold roughly 19% of the sample, which has about 160,000 clones, about 81% seen once. The sample originates from a study of blood T cell repertoires in COVID-19. The length of the CDR3 is 12 residues. Germline V lookup: CDR1 SGDLS, CDR2 YYNGEE. V lost 5 bases and J 3 bases, leaving 6 bases between the germline ends. Specimen: peripheral blood. The clonotype was recovered from a woman over 75 with acute or convalescent COVID-19. The chain has TRBV9 and TRBJ2-1; maybe TRBD2 (5 bases). CDR3 amino acids: CASSRDYNEQFF. The CDR3 region has the DNA TGTGCCAGCAGTCGGGACTACAATGAGCAGTTCTTC.